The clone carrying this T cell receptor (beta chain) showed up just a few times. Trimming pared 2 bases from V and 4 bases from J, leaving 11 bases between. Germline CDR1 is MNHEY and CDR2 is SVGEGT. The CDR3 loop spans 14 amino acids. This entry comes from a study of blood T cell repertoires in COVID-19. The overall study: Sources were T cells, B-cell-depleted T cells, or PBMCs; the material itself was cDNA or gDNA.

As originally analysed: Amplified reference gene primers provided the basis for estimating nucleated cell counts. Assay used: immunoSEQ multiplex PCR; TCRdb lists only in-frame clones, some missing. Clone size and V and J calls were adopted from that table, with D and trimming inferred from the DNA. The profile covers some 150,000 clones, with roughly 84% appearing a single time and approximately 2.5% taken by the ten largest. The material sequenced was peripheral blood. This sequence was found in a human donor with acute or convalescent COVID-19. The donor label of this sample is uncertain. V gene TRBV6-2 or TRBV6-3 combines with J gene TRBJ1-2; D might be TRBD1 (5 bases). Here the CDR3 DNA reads TGTGCCAGCAGTTACCCCACAGGTCTCTATGGCTACACCTTC. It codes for CASSYPTGLYGYTF.